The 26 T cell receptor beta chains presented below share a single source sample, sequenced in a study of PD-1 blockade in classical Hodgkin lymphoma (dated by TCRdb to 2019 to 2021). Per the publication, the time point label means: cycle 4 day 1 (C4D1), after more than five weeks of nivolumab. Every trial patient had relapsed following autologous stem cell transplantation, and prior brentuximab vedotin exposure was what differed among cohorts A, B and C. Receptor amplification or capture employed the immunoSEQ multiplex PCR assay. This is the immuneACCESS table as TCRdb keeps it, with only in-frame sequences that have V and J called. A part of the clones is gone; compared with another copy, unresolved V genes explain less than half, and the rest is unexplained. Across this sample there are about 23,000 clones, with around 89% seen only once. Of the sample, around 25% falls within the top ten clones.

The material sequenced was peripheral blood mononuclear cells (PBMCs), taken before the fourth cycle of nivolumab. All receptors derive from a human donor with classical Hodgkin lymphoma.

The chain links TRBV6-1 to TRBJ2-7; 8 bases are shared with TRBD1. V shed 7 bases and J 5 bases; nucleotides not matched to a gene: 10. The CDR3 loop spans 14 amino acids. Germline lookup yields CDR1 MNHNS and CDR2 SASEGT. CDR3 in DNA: TGTGCCAGCACCCTCCCAGGGGACAGGCACGAGCAGTACTTC. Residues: CASTLPGDRHEQYF.

CDR3 nucleotide sequence: TGCAGTGCTATCGGGTGGGAGACCCAGTACTTC. Translated, it gives CSAIGWETQYF. The V call is TRBV20-1, the J call TRBJ2-5; D uncertain. Germline V lookup: CDR1 DFQATT, CDR2 SNEGSKA (reference sequence). This CDR3 is built from 11 residues. Deletions cut 4 bases from V and 5 bases from J, with 8 bases between.

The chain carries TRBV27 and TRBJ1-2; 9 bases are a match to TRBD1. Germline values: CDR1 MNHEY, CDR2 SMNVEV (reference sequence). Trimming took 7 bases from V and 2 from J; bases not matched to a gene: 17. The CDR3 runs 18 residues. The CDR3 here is CASTTNRTGDQVNYGYTF. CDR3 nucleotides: TGTGCCAGCACTACCAACCGGACAGGGGATCAGGTAAACTATGGCTACACCTTC.

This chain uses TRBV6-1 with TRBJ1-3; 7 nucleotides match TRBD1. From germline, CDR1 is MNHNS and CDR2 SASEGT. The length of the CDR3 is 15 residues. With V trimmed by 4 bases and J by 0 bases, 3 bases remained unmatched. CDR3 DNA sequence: TGTGCCAGCAGTGCGGACAGGACCTCTGGAAACACCATATATTTT. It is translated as CASSADRTSGNTIYF.

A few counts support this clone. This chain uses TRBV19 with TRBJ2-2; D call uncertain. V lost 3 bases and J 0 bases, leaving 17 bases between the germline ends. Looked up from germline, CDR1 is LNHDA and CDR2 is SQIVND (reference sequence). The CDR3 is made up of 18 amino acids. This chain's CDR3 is CASSIWVPWQANTGELFF. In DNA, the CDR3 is TGTGCCAGTAGTATTTGGGTGCCATGGCAGGCGAACACCGGGGAGCTGTTTTTT.

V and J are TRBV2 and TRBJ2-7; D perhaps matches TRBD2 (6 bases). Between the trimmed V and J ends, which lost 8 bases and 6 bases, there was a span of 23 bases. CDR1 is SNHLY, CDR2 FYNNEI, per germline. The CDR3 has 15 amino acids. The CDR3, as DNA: TGTGCCAGCCACTTCCGGAGGGCCCAAGGGATCGAGCAGTACTTC. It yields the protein CASHFRRAQGIEQYF. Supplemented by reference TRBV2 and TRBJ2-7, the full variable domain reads EPEVTQTPSHQVTQMGQEVILRCVPISNHLYFYWYRQILGQKVEFLVSFYNNEISEKSEIFDDQFSVERPDGSNFTLKIRSTKLEDSAMYFCASHFRRAQGIEQYFGPGTRLTVT.

The CDR3 here is CASRRHETEAFF. For the CDR3, the DNA is TGTGCCAGTAGGAGACACGAAACTGAAGCTTTCTTT. V is TRBV19 and J is TRBJ1-1; no clear D gene. The CDR3 runs to 12 residues. V was clipped by 6 bases and J by 5 bases, with 10 bases between them. Germline values: CDR1 LNHDA, CDR2 SQIVND (reference sequence).

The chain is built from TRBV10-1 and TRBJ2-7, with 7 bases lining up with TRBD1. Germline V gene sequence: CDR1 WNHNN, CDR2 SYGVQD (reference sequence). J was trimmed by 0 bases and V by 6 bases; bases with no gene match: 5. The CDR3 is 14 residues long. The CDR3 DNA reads TGCGCCAGCAGCCGGGACAGCCTCTCCTACGAGCAGTACTTC. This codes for CASSRDSLSYEQYF.

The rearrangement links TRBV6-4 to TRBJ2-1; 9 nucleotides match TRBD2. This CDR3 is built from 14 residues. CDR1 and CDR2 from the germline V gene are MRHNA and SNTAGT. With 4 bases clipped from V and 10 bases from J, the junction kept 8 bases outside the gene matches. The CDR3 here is CASSVAGGPGEQFF. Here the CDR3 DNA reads TGTGCCAGCAGTGTGGCGGGAGGGCCAGGGGAGCAGTTCTTC.

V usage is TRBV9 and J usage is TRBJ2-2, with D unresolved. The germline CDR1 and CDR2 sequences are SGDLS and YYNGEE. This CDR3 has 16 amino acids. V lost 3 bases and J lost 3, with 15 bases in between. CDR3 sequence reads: CASSASRRADTGELFF. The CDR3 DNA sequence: TGTGCCAGCAGCGCCTCCCGTCGGGCGGACACCGGGGAGCTGTTTTTT.

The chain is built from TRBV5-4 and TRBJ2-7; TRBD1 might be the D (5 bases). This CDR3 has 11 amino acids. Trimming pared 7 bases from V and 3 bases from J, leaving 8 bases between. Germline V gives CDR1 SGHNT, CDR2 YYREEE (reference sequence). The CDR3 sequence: CASQGVYEQYF. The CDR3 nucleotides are TGTGCCAGCCAAGGGGTCTACGAGCAGTACTTC.

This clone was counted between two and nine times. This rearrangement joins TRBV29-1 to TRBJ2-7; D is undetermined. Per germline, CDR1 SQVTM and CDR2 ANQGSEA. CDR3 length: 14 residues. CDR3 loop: CTIPTCLGSYEQYF. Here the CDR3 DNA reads TGCACCATTCCGACATGTCTAGGGTCCTACGAGCAGTACTTC.

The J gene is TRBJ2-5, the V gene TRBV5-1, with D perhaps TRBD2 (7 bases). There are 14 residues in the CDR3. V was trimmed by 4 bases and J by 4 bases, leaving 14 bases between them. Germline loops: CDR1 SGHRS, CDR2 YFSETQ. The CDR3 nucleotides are TGCGCCAGCAGCCGCTATGGGGGGGCAGAGACCCAGTACTTC. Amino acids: CASSRYGGAETQYF.

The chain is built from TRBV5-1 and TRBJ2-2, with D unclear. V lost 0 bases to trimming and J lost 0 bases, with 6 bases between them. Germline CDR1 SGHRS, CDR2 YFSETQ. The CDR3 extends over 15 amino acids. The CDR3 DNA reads TGCGCCAGCAGCTTGGGTACGTCGAACACCGGGGAGCTGTTTTTT. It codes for CASSLGTSNTGELFF.

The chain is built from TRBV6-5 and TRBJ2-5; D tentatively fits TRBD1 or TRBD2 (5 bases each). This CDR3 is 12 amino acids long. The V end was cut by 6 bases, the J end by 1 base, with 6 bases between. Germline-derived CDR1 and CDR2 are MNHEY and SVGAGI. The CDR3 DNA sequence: TGTGCCAGCAGGGGACCCCAAGAGACCCAGTACTTC. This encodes CASRGPQETQYF.

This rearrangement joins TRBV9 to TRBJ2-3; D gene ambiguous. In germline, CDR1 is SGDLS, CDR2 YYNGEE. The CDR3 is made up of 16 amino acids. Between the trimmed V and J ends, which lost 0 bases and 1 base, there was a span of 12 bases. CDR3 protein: CASSVEGPPGTDTQYF. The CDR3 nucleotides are TGTGCCAGCAGCGTAGAGGGCCCTCCGGGCACAGATACGCAGTATTTT.

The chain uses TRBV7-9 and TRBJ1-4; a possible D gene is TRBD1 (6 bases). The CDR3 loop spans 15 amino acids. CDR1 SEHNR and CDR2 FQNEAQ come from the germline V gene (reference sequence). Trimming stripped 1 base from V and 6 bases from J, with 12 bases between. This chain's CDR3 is CASSLGWGADEKLFF. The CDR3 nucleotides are TGTGCCAGCAGCTTAGGATGGGGGGCGGATGAAAAACTGTTTTTT.

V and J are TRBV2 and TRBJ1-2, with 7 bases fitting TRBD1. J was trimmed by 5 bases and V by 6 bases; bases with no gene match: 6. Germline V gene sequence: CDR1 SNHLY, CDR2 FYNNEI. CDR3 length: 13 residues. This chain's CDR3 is CASRADRFYGYTF. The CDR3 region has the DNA TGTGCCAGCAGAGCGGACAGGTTTTATGGCTACACCTTC.

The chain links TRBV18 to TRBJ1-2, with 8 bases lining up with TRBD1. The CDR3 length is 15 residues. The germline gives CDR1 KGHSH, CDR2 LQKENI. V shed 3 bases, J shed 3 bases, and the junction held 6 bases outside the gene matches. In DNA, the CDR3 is TGTGCCAGCTCACCCGGACAGGGAGGTTACTATGGCTACACCTTC. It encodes CASSPGQGGYYGYTF. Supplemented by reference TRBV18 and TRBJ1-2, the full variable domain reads NAGVMQNPRHLVRRRGQEARLRCSPMKGHSHVYWYRQLPEEGLKFMVYLQKENIIDESGMPKERFSAEFPKEGPSILRIQQVVRGDSAAYFCASSPGQGGYYGYTFGSGTRLTVV.

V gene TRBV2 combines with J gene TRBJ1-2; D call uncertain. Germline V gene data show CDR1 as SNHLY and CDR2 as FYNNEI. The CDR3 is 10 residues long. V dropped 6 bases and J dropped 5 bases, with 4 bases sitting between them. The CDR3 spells CASRVYGYTF. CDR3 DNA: TGTGCCAGCAGGGTATATGGCTACACCTTC.

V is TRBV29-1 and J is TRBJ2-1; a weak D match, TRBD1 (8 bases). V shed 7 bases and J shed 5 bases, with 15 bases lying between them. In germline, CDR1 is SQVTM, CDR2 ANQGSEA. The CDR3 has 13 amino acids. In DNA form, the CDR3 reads TGCAGCGAAACACAGGGGGGGCACAATGAGCAGTTCTTC. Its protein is CSETQGGHNEQFF.

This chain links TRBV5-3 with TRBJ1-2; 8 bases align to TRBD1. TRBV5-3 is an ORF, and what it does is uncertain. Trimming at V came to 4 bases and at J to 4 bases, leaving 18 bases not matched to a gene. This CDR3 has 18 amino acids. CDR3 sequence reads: CARSERTGRPWMCYGYTF. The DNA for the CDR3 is TGTGCCAGAAGCGAACGGACAGGGCGCCCCTGGATGTGCTATGGCTACACCTTC.

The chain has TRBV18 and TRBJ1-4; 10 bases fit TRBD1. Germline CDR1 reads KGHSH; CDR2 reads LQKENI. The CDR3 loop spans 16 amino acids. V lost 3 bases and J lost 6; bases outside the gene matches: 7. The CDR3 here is CASSPPTGGTDEKLFF. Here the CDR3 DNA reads TGTGCCAGCTCACCCCCGACAGGGGGCACGGATGAAAAACTGTTTTTT. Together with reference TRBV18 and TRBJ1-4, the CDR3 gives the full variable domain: NAGVMQNPRHLVRRRGQEARLRCSPMKGHSHVYWYRQLPEEGLKFMVYLQKENIIDESGMPKERFSAEFPKEGPSILRIQQVVRGDSAAYFCASSPPTGGTDEKLFFGSGTQLSVL.

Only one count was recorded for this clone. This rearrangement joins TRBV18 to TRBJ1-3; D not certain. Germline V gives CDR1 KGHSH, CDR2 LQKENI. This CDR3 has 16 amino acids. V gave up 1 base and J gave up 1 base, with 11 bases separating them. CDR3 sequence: CASSPRGGTSGNTIYF. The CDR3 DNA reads TGTGCCAGCTCACCACGGGGTGGTACTTCTGGAAACACCATATATTTT.

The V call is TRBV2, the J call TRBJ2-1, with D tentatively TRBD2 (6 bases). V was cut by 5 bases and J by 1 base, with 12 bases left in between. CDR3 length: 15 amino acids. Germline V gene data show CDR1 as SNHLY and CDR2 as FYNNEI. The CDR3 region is CASSRFAGSYNEQFF. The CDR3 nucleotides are TGTGCCAGCAGTCGCTTCGCGGGGTCCTACAATGAGCAGTTCTTC.

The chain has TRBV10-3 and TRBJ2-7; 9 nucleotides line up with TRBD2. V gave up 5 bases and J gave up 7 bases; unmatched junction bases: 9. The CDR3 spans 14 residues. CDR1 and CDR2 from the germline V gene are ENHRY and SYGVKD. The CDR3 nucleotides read TGTGCCATCAGTCGCGGGAGGGAGATGAGAGAGCAGTACTTC. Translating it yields CAISRGREMREQYF.